These 7 T cell receptor beta chains came from one sample sequenced in a study of blood T cell repertoires in COVID-19. Profiling relied on immunoSEQ multiplex PCR, and the TCRdb table lists in-frame clones only, not all of them. This table holds 300,000 to 400,000 clones, under 95% found once. The sample consisted of peripheral blood. The origin of the receptors is a woman aged 18-35 years who had recovered from COVID-19.

The V gene is TRBV3-1 (or the pseudogene TRBV3-2), the J gene TRBJ2-3; D gene ambiguous. Trimming removed 5 bases at V and 3 bases at J, with 6 bases between. CDR3 length: 12 amino acids. Germline CDR1 and CDR2: LGHDT and YNNKEL (reference sequence). The CDR3: CASSAETDTQYF. CDR3 nucleotide sequence: TGTGCCAGCAGCGCGGAGACAGATACGCAGTATTTT.

This chain links TRBV4-1 with TRBJ1-6; D is unclear. Trimming took 4 bases from V and 3 from J, leaving 16 bases between them. The germline gives CDR1 MGHRA, CDR2 YSYEKL. The CDR3 sequence is 17 residues long. The CDR3 DNA is TGCGCCAGCAGCCCCATACTGAACCGCTACTATAATTCACCCCTCCACTTT. It encodes CASSPILNRYYNSPLHF.

The chain couples TRBV5-1 to TRBJ2-1; 9 bases map to TRBD1. CDR3 length: 14 amino acids. Germline V gene lookup returns CDR1 SGHRS and CDR2 YFSETQ. The V segment lost 5 bases and the J segment 4 bases; nucleotides outside the gene matches: 4. CDR3 in amino acids: CASRQGASYNEQFF. In DNA form, the CDR3 reads TGCGCCAGCAGACAGGGGGCCTCATACAATGAGCAGTTCTTC. The full variable domain, in which reference TRBV5-1 and TRBJ2-1 provide the parts outside the CDR3, is KAGVTQTPRYLIKTRGQQVTLSCSPISGHRSVSWYQQTPGQGLQFLFEYFSETQRNKGNFPGRFSGRQFSNSRSEMNVSTLELGDSALYLCASRQGASYNEQFFGPGTRLTVL.

The CDR3 nucleotides read TGCGCCAGCAGCCAAAGAATAGCGGGAGGGGGGGAGCAGTTCTTC. Its translation: CASSQRIAGGGEQFF. This chain joins TRBV4-3 and TRBJ2-1; TRBD2 matches 11 bases. The CDR3 spans 15 residues. From germline, CDR1 is LGHNA and CDR2 YSLEER. Trimming cost V 2 bases and J 10 bases; bases outside gene matches: 7.

Only one count was recorded for this clone. CDR3 bases: TGTGCCAGCAGCCCCCTTCCCCCGGGGAACACCTATGGCTACACCTTC. As protein: CASSPLPPGNTYGYTF. The chain recombines TRBV3-1 (or the pseudogene TRBV3-2) with TRBJ1-2; the D is unclear. The CDR3 has 16 amino acids. CDR1 is LGHDT, CDR2 YNNKEL, per germline (reference sequence). Trimming cost V 4 bases and J 4 bases, with 19 bases left between them.

This chain connects TRBV6-2 or TRBV6-3 to TRBJ2-2; 13 nucleotides line up with TRBD2. The junction had 12 bases not matched to a gene; V was cut back by 6 bases and J by 5 bases. The CDR3 is made up of 18 amino acids. Germline values: CDR1 MNHEY, CDR2 SVGEGT. CDR3 nucleotides: TGTGCCAGCAGCACTCGACGGACTAGCGGGAGTTATACCGGGGAGCTGTTTTTT. Amino acids: CASSTRRTSGSYTGELFF.

The V call is TRBV5-1, the J call TRBJ2-3, with 10 bases lining up with TRBD2. The CDR3 runs 14 residues. J was trimmed by 2 bases and V by 4 bases; bases with no gene match: 1. Germline V gene lookup returns CDR1 SGHRS and CDR2 YFSETQ. CDR3 DNA: TGCGCCAGCAGCACTAGCGGGGCCACAGATACGCAGTATTTT. It codes for CASSTSGATDTQYF.